These T cell receptor beta chains were read from a single sample in a study of blood T cell repertoires in COVID-19. Repertoires were generated with immunoSEQ multiplex PCR, while TCRdb's copy carries only in-frame clones and drops some. The sample has about 220,000 clones; 80% to 90% are singletons. Sequenced input: peripheral blood. Every receptor here comes from a woman aged 55-69 years who had recovered from COVID-19. CDR3s include the opening cysteine and the closing phenylalanine or tryptophan. D genes are given only for firm matches. A row's size may be missing; if present it is once, few, many or a size class.

v_call	j_call	d_call	clone_size	cdr3_nt	cdr3_aa
TRBV9	TRBJ1-2	.	.	TGTGCCAGCAGAATAAAAAGGTTCAGGGTACCCAGATATGGCTACACCTTC	CASRIKRFRVPRYGYTF
TRBV6-5	TRBJ1-2	TRBD1	.	TGTGCCAGCCTACTTGGACAGGGCGTAGGCTATGGCTACACCTTC	CASLLGQGVGYGYTF
TRBV7-2	TRBJ1-1	.	.	TGTGCCAGCAGCCCCGTGGGGCTGTACACTGAAGCTTTCTTT	CASSPVGLYTEAFF
TRBV27	TRBJ2-1	.	.	TGTGCCAGCAGTATAACAAATAGGGGGTCCTACAATGAGCAGTTCTTC	CASSITNRGSYNEQFF
TRBV19	TRBJ2-1	TRBD2	.	TGTGCCAGTAGTCTTAGGGCTCGGGGGGGCATAAATGAGCAGTTCTTC	CASSLRARGGINEQFF
TRBV7-3	TRBJ2-3	.	few	TGTGCCAGCAGCCCTGGCGGAGGGCCCACAGATACGCAGTATTTT	CASSPGGGPTDTQYF
TRBV21-1	TRBJ2-7	.	.	TGTGCCAGCAGCGGGGGGGGACCCCGCGAGCAGTACTTC	CASSGGGPREQYF
TRBV9	TRBJ1-2	.	once	TGTGCCAGCAGCGTAACCAAGACAGACTATGGCTACACCTTC	CASSVTKTDYGYTF
TRBV2	TRBJ1-1	.	.	TGTGCCAGCAGTGTTCAGGGTACAGCTTTCTTT	CASSVQGTAFF
TRBV4-1	TRBJ2-1	.	.	TGCGCCAGCAGCCAAGCCGATCTGGGGGGGGGCGAGCAGTTCTTC	CASSQADLGGGEQFF
TRBV11-2	TRBJ1-6	TRBD1	.	TGTGCCAGCAGCTTTATCGGACAGGGCTATAATTCACCCCTCCACTTT	CASSFIGQGYNSPLHF
TRBV27	TRBJ2-1	TRBD2	once	TGTGCCAGCAGTTTATCTAGCGGGGAGGTCTACAATGAGCAGTTCTTC	CASSLSSGEVYNEQFF
TRBV7-8	TRBJ2-2	TRBD2	.	TGTGCCAGCAGCTTAGTGGCAGCGGGGGGAGACACCGGGGAGCTGTTTTTT	CASSLVAAGGDTGELFF
TRBV7-3	TRBJ2-5	TRBD2	.	TGTGCCAGCAGCCTTAGCGGGGGGGACGAGACCCAGTACTTC	CASSLSGGDETQYF
TRBV19	TRBJ1-1	TRBD1	.	TGTGCCAGTACATTTCTCCCGGGACAGGGGTTGAACACTGAAGCTTTCTTT	CASTFLPGQGLNTEAFF
TRBV11-2	TRBJ2-7	.	.	TGTGCCAGCAGCTTAGGGTTCGCGGGCCTTACCTACGAGCAGTACTTC	CASSLGFAGLTYEQYF